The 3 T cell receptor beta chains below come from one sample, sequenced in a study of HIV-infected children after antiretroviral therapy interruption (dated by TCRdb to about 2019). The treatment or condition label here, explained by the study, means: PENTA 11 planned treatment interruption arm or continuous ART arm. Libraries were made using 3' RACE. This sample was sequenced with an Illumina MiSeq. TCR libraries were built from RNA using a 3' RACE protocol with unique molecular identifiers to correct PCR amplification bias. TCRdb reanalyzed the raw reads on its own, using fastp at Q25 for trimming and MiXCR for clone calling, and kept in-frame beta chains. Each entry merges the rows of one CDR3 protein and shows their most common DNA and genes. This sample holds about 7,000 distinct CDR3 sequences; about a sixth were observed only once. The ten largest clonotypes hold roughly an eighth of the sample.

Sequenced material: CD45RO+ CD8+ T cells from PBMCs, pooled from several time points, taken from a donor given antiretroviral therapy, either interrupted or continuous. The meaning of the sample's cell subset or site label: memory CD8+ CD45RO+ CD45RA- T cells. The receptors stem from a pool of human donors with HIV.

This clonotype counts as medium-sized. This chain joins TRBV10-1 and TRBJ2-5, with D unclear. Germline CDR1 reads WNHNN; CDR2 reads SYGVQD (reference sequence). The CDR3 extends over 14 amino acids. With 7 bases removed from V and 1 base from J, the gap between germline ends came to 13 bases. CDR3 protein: CASTPKAPQETQYF. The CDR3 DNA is TGCGCCAGCACCCCCAAGGCACCCCAAGAGACCCAGTACTTC.

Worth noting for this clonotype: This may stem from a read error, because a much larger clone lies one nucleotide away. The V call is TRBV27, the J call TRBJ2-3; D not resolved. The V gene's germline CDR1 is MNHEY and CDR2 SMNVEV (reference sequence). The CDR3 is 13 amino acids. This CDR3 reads CASSSQDRDTQCF. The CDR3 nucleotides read TGTGCCAGCAGTTCACAAGACCGAGATACGCAGTGTTTT.

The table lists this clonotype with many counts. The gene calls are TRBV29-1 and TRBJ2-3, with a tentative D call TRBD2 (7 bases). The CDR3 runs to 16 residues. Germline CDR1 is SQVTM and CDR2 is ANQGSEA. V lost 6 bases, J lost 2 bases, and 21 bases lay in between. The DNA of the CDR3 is TGCAGCGTCGCGGGGGCAATAGCGCGTATCACAGATACGCAGTATTTT. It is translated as CSVAGAIARITDTQYF.